A selection of T cell receptor beta chains follows, all from one sample in a study of T-cell memory formation after mild COVID-19. TCRdb re-derived calls from the 5' RACE reads in MiXCR, one entry per CDR3 protein. The sample has a few hundred thousand distinct CDR3 sequences; roughly 9.4% are singletons. Sequenced material: PBMCs or a T cell subset sorted from them (not recorded which). These receptors were taken from a man between 18 and 35 years old who had mild COVID-19 (a few samples of this study predate the infection). Cell type and time point are not known. CDR3s include the opening cysteine and the closing phenylalanine or tryptophan. Each record gives: J gene, V gene, CDR3 protein.

j_gene: TRBJ2-2
v_gene: TRBV10-3
CDR3aa: CAISPLANTGELFF

j_gene: TRBJ2-5
v_gene: TRBV5-5
CDR3aa: CASSPDPGRGLETQYF

j_gene: TRBJ2-5
v_gene: TRBV6-2/TRBV6-3
CDR3aa: CASTLPPQRGVQETQYF

j_gene: TRBJ2-3
v_gene: TRBV5-1
CDR3aa: CASSPAGGGTDTQYF

j_gene: TRBJ2-6
v_gene: TRBV12-3/TRBV12-4
CDR3aa: CASSLSGALPDSGANVLTF

j_gene: TRBJ1-2
v_gene: TRBV12-3/TRBV12-4
CDR3aa: CASSLASPKGYTF

j_gene: TRBJ2-1
v_gene: TRBV7-9
CDR3aa: CASSLAELAGGKQQFF

j_gene: TRBJ2-6
v_gene: TRBV6-6
CDR3aa: CASIFSDGANVLTF

j_gene: TRBJ1-5
v_gene: TRBV13
CDR3aa: CASSLGEGPQHF

j_gene: TRBJ1-5
v_gene: TRBV10-2
CDR3aa: CASTETGGQPQHF

j_gene: TRBJ1-2
v_gene: TRBV7-2
CDR3aa: CASSSAHGNFNYGYTF

j_gene: TRBJ1-6
v_gene: TRBV11-2
CDR3aa: CASSTQGSNSPLHF

j_gene: TRBJ1-5
v_gene: TRBV6-5
CDR3aa: CASSQRQGSYSNQPQHF

j_gene: TRBJ2-6
v_gene: TRBV27
CDR3aa: CASGGTGTSGANVLTF

j_gene: TRBJ2-5
v_gene: TRBV7-7
CDR3aa: CASSLGPKETQYF

j_gene: TRBJ1-1
v_gene: TRBV7-6
CDR3aa: CASSLNERGTEAFF

j_gene: TRBJ2-3
v_gene: TRBV10-2
CDR3aa: CASKSYPKGDTDTQYF

j_gene: TRBJ2-3
v_gene: TRBV15
CDR3aa: CATSRDSTDTQYF

j_gene: TRBJ2-7
v_gene: TRBV20-1
CDR3aa: CSAGTGSSYEQYF

j_gene: TRBJ2-5
v_gene: TRBV28
CDR3aa: CASRVYAGGPETQYF

j_gene: TRBJ2-6
v_gene: TRBV11-2
CDR3aa: CASSQTQGPTGRANVLTF

j_gene: TRBJ1-4
v_gene: TRBV19
CDR3aa: CASRDSLNEKLFF

j_gene: TRBJ2-3
v_gene: TRBV6-5
CDR3aa: CATFTGGALTQYF

j_gene: TRBJ1-1
v_gene: TRBV6-6
CDR3aa: CASNPRLPNTEAFF

j_gene: TRBJ2-5
v_gene: TRBV29-1
CDR3aa: CSTTSGGARETQYF

j_gene: TRBJ1-5
v_gene: TRBV3-1
CDR3aa: CASSQGTGTEPQHF

j_gene: TRBJ1-4
v_gene: TRBV4-1
CDR3aa: CASSQEGGFNEKLFF

j_gene: TRBJ2-3
v_gene: TRBV11-2
CDR3aa: CASSLPGSDTQYF